This TCR beta chain stems from a study of blood T cell repertoires in COVID-19. For the study at large: The cDNA or gDNA used as material had been derived from T cells, B-cell-depleted T cells, or PBMCs.

In the authors' workflow: Amplification of reference gene primers was used by the study to estimate nucleated cell counts. Profiling relied on immunoSEQ multiplex PCR, and the TCRdb table lists in-frame clones only, not all of them. That table supplies the V and J calls and clone size; D and trimming were determined from the DNA. The sample consists of hundreds of thousands of clones, approximately 86% of them appearing once. In terms of age and location, participants ranged from about 18 to 89 years and lived in about 25 US areas. Cohort allocation depended upon clinical history that participants reported. In this sample, this clone turned up a few times. Per germline, CDR1 SGDLS and CDR2 YYNGEE. With 4 bases removed from V and 6 bases from J, the gap between germline ends came to 16 bases. This CDR3 spans 14 amino acids.

The chain combines TRBV9 with TRBJ1-1; maybe TRBD1 (5 bases). Source material: PBMCs or T cells enriched from blood (not recorded which). This clonotype was sampled from a woman aged 25 to 45 who had been exposed to COVID-19. CDR3 sequence reads: CASSQGAGRAEAFF. CDR3 DNA sequence: TGTGCCAGCAGCCAAGGGGCAGGACGCGCTGAAGCTTTCTTT.